This section outlines one T cell receptor (beta chain) sequence together with its context. The sample holds other DNA sequences that translate to the same CDR3. Trimming removed 2 bases from V and 2 bases from J; junction bases left unmatched: 1. In germline, CDR1 is LNHDA, CDR2 SQIVND (reference sequence). The CDR3 runs 14 residues. The sample is drawn from a study of T cell responses to AZD1222 COVID-19 vaccine. Sequencing was performed with immunoSEQ multiplex PCR; in TCRdb, only in-frame clones are kept and a portion is missing. The data contain some 140,000 clones, more than 80% of them singletons.

The sample here was peripheral blood, taken on day 0 of AZD1222 vaccination. The chain recombines TRBV19 with TRBJ1-1; 8 bases fit TRBD1. The sequence was obtained from an adult in good health. The CDR3 loop reads CASSIQGANTEAFF. The CDR3 DNA is TGTGCCAGTAGTATACAGGGGGCCAACACTGAAGCTTTCTTT.